This entry lists 20 T cell receptor beta chains sequenced from one sample in a study of OX40 agonist ivuxolimab in advanced cancers. Profiling relied on immunoSEQ multiplex PCR, and the TCRdb table lists in-frame clones only, not all of them. The data show about 100,000 clones, with less than 95% seen just once and 1.5% to 2% held by the top ten. Sequencing used CD4+ or CD8+ T cells sorted from blood, obtained in a trial of the OX40 agonist ivuxolimab. The receptors derive from an adult with an advanced solid tumor such as melanoma, head and neck, liver or kidney cancer.

V gene TRBV4-3 combines with J gene TRBJ2-4, with 7 bases lining up with TRBD2. After removal of 0 bases from V and 2 bases from J, the junction contained 13 bases not matched to a gene. Germline V gives CDR1 LGHNA, CDR2 YSLEER. The CDR3 length is 19 residues. In DNA form, the CDR3 reads TGCGCCAGCAGCCAAGATCGGTCTAGCGGAGCTTATTCCAAAAACATTCAGTACTTC. It translates to CASSQDRSSGAYSKNIQYF.

The gene calls are TRBV10-3 and TRBJ2-5; maybe TRBD2 (6 bases). V gave up 6 bases and J gave up 5 bases, with 16 bases separating them. The CDR3 covers 14 residues. The V gene's germline CDR1 is ENHRY and CDR2 SYGVKD. CDR3 sequence reads: CAISPGRRDETQYF. The CDR3 DNA reads as TGTGCCATCAGCCCCGGGAGAAGAGATGAGACCCAGTACTTC.

The rearrangement joins TRBV7-2 to TRBJ2-7; TRBD2 matches 7 bases. This CDR3 has 16 amino acids. Looked up from germline, CDR1 is SGHTA and CDR2 is FQGNSA. Trimming took 5 bases from V and 0 from J; bases not matched to a gene: 10. The CDR3 region has the DNA TGTGCCAGCAGCCCAGTAGGCGGGAGCCACTCCTACGAGCAGTACTTC. Residues: CASSPVGGSHSYEQYF.

V usage is TRBV9 and J usage is TRBJ2-3; 8 bases match TRBD2. In germline, CDR1 is SGDLS, CDR2 YYNGEE. J gave up 5 bases and V 0 bases, and 5 bases lay outside the gene matches. CDR3 size: 15 residues. CDR3 sequence reads: CASSVEGSGIDTQYF. CDR3 nucleotide sequence: TGTGCCAGCAGCGTAGAGGGTAGCGGGATAGATACGCAGTATTTT.

The count of this clone is one. This chain links TRBV7-8 with TRBJ2-3, with 10 bases aligning to TRBD1. The CDR3 extends over 18 amino acids. V shed 0 bases and J 6 bases; nucleotides not matched to a gene: 12. Germline V gene lookup returns CDR1 SGHVS and CDR2 FQNEAQ. The CDR3 DNA reads TGTGCCAGCAGCTTAGCGGGCGGGACAGGGGAAATAGGCGATACGCAGTATTTT. Translation gives CASSLAGGTGEIGDTQYF.

This chain joins TRBV11-1 and TRBJ2-3; the match to TRBD2 covers 7 bases. CDR3 length: 15 amino acids. Germline-derived CDR1 and CDR2 are SGHAT and FQDESV (reference sequence). Trimming took 6 bases from V and 1 from J; bases not matched to a gene: 7. The CDR3 spells CASRSREAGTDTQYF. CDR3 bases: TGTGCCAGCAGGTCCCGGGAGGCCGGCACAGATACGCAGTATTTT.

The genes are TRBV6-5 and TRBJ2-7; a possible D gene is TRBD2 (5 bases). The V end was cut by 5 bases, the J end by 3 bases, with 17 bases between. The CDR3 runs to 15 residues. Germline CDR1 reads MNHEY; CDR2 reads SVGAGI. The CDR3 here is CASSPLVGVGYEQYF. DNA for the CDR3: TGTGCCAGCAGTCCCCTGGTGGGAGTGGGCTACGAGCAGTACTTC.

The rearrangement joins TRBV9 to TRBJ2-1, with TRBD2 matching 9 bases. The germline V gene encodes CDR1 SGDLS and CDR2 YYNGEE. The CDR3 sequence is 16 residues long. Trimming cost V 0 bases and J 8 bases; bases outside gene matches: 9. The CDR3 protein is CASSVDGGRGVYEQFF. The CDR3 nucleotides are TGTGCCAGCAGCGTAGACGGCGGGAGGGGGGTGTATGAGCAGTTCTTC.

This chain connects TRBV5-1 to TRBJ2-5; D not resolved. The V gene's germline CDR1 is SGHRS and CDR2 YFSETQ. The V end was cut by 0 bases, the J end by 5 bases, with 5 bases between. The CDR3 covers 12 residues. CDR3 residues: CASSLVSETQYF. CDR3 DNA sequence: TGCGCCAGCAGCTTGGTGTCGGAGACCCAGTACTTC.

This clone was detected a few times. V and J are TRBV30 and TRBJ1-2; TRBD1 is a possible D gene (5 bases). Deletions cut 0 bases from V and 8 bases from J, with 16 bases between. There are 14 residues in the CDR3. Germline CDR1 is GTSNPN and CDR2 is SVGIG (reference sequence). CDR3 sequence (DNA): TGTGCCTGGAGTGTAGTAGGGGCGAACGGGGGCTACACCTTC. Translated: CAWSVVGANGGYTF.

The chain recombines TRBV5-1 with TRBJ2-5; TRBD2 might be the D (6 bases). The germline gives CDR1 SGHRS, CDR2 YFSETQ. The V end was cut by 0 bases, the J end by 1 base, with 10 bases between. CDR3 size: 15 residues. The CDR3 reads CASSLGVGGQETQYF. The CDR3 DNA reads as TGCGCCAGCAGCTTGGGTGTCGGGGGCCAAGAGACCCAGTACTTC.

The chain combines TRBV7-6 with TRBJ2-2; D is perhaps TRBD2 (6 bases). Trimming shortened V by 3 bases and J by 5 bases, and 13 bases separated the two germline ends. Germline V gene data show CDR1 as SGHVS and CDR2 as FNYEAQ. The CDR3 contains 15 residues. Written as DNA, the CDR3 is TGTGCCAGCAGCTTCTCCCCTAGCGAGACCGGGGAGCTGTTTTTT. Its protein is CASSFSPSETGELFF.

The V gene is TRBV6-5, the J gene TRBJ1-5; D is unclear. The CDR3 loop spans 14 amino acids. Trimming removed 4 bases from V and 6 bases from J, with 13 bases in between. Germline V gene lookup returns CDR1 MNHEY and CDR2 SVGAGI. The CDR3 protein is CASSFAREAQPQHF. For the CDR3, the DNA is TGTGCCAGCAGTTTCGCCCGGGAGGCTCAGCCCCAGCATTTT.

V and J are TRBV29-1 and TRBJ2-3, with 7 nucleotides matching TRBD1. Trimming cost V 2 bases and J 0 bases; bases outside gene matches: 2. The CDR3 totals 14 residues. Germline V lookup: CDR1 SQVTM, CDR2 ANQGSEA. CDR3 sequence (DNA): TGCAGCGTTGAACCGACAGGGAGCACAGATACGCAGTATTTT. Amino acids: CSVEPTGSTDTQYF.

In this sample, this clone turned up a few times. V usage is TRBV30 and J usage is TRBJ1-1; D unresolved. The CDR3 runs to 13 residues. Looked up from germline, CDR1 is GTSNPN and CDR2 is SVGIG (reference sequence). Between the trimmed V and J ends, which lost 1 base and 0 bases, there was a span of 6 bases. The CDR3 reads CAWSGNMNTEAFF. The CDR3 DNA follows: TGTGCCTGGAGTGGGAATATGAACACTGAAGCTTTCTTT.

The chain joins TRBV19 to TRBJ1-2; D possibly corresponds to TRBD1 (5 bases). The ends were cut back, 7 bases at V and 3 bases at J, with 15 bases in the middle. This CDR3 region has 14 residues. CDR1 and CDR2 from the germline V gene are LNHDA and SQIVND (reference sequence). The CDR3 protein is CASTRGQGDYGYTF. The CDR3 nucleotides read TGTGCCAGTACACGAGGGCAGGGAGACTATGGCTACACCTTC.

The rearrangement links TRBV2 to TRBJ2-5; 8 nucleotides match TRBD1. CDR3 length equals 15 residues. Germline values: CDR1 SNHLY, CDR2 FYNNEI. V dropped 1 base and J dropped 2; count of bases not matched to a gene: 3. CDR3 loop: CASSEGGQAQETQYF. As DNA, the CDR3 is TGTGCCAGCAGTGAAGGGGGACAGGCACAAGAGACCCAGTACTTC.

This clone came up a few times. The chain is built from TRBV4-3 and TRBJ2-5, with 11 bases lining up with TRBD2. V shed 1 base and J 5 bases; nucleotides not matched to a gene: 12. The germline V gene has CDR1 LGHNA and CDR2 YSLEER. This CDR3 comprises 18 residues. CDR3 sequence: CASSQVSSSGRAGETQYF. CDR3 DNA sequence: TGCGCCAGCAGCCAAGTCTCGAGTAGCGGGAGGGCGGGGGAGACCCAGTACTTC.

This clone was detected only a few times. The chain employs TRBV5-5 and TRBJ2-2; 8 bases are a match to TRBD1. V lost 0 bases to trimming and J lost 5 bases; unmatched junction nucleotides: 6. The CDR3 is 16 amino acids. Germline CDR1 is SGHKS and CDR2 is YYEKEE (reference sequence). Written as DNA, the CDR3 is TGTGCCAGCAGCTTGGAGGCAGGGGGCCTAACCGGGGAGCTGTTTTTT. Encoded protein: CASSLEAGGLTGELFF. Full variable domain (rest looked up from reference TRBV5-5 and TRBJ2-2): DAGVTQSPTHLIKTRGQQVTLRCSPISGHKSVSWYQQVLGQGPQFIFQYYEKEERGRGNFPDRFSARQFPNYSSELNVNALLLGDSALYLCASSLEAGGLTGELFFGEGSRLTVL.

The chain combines TRBV5-8 with TRBJ1-1, with D unresolved. From germline, CDR1 is SGHTS and CDR2 YDEGEE. The V gene lost 0 bases and the J gene lost 5 bases, with 14 bases spanning the gap. CDR3 length: 15 residues. The CDR3 protein is CASSLEVAFGTEAFF. CDR3 nucleotide sequence: TGTGCCAGCAGCTTGGAGGTAGCTTTCGGGACTGAAGCTTTCTTT.